A selection of T cell receptor beta chains follows, all from one sample in a study of T cell clonotyping in hematopoietic cell transplantation. Sequenced by immunoSEQ multiplex PCR; TCRdb stores in-frame clones only, minus some. This table has tens of thousands of clones, 85% appearing once. Source: peripheral blood mononuclear cells, taken before stem cell transplant. These receptors came from a man between 60 and 70 years old with acute myeloid leukemia. Some clones in this sample may be carry-over from other donors' samples. The CDR3 runs from the conserved cysteine through the conserved F or W. A D gene is named only where the DNA matches it firmly. The size entry is marked missing in some rows and otherwise reads once, few, many or a size class.

J gene,V gene,clone size,D gene,CDR3 DNA,CDR3 protein
TRBJ2-7,TRBV30,-,TRBD1,TGTGCCTGGAGTGTTGCAGGGGGTGGCTACGAGCAGTACTTC,CAWSVAGGGYEQYF
TRBJ2-5,TRBV5-6,-,-,TGTGCCAGCAGCCTGGGCCTGACAGTTGAAGAGACCCAGTACTTC,CASSLGLTVEETQYF
TRBJ2-7,TRBV7-6,-,-,TGTGCCAGCAGCTTAGGCATCAGCTCCTACGAGCAGTACTTC,CASSLGISSYEQYF
TRBJ2-7,TRBV7-3,few,TRBD2,TGTGCCAGCTCCGGGACTACCTCCTACGAGCAGTACTTC,CASSGTTSYEQYF
TRBJ1-6,TRBV6-1,-,TRBD1,TGTGCCAGCTACCGCGACAGGGGGAGAAATTCACCCCTCCACTTT,CASYRDRGRNSPLHF
TRBJ1-2,TRBV6-1,-,-,TGTGCCAGCAGCGACATGGGAGGTGGCTATGGCTACACCTTC,CASSDMGGGYGYTF
TRBJ2-1,TRBV11-2,few,-,TGTGCCAGCAGCTTAGTAGAGACCCGGGTCTACAATGAGCAGTTCTTC,CASSLVETRVYNEQFF
TRBJ1-5,TRBV5-6,few,-,TGTGCCAGCAGCTTGGAGGGGTGGGATCAGCCCCAGCATTTT,CASSLEGWDQPQHF
TRBJ1-1,TRBV2,few,TRBD1,TGTGCCAGCAGTTTGGACAGGCACACTGAAGCTTTCTTT,CASSLDRHTEAFF
TRBJ2-7,TRBV30,-,-,TGTGCCTGGCGCAGGGAAGAGAGCTCCTACGAGCAGTACTTC,CAWRREESSYEQYF
TRBJ2-5,TRBV7-2,-,TRBD2,TGTGCCAGCAGCCCGAGCGGGGGGGCCTTAGAGACCCAGTACTTC,CASSPSGGALETQYF
TRBJ1-6,TRBV11-2,-,-,TGTGCCAGCACCCAGCCCCATGACGGAGATTCACCCCTCCACTTT,CASTQPHDGDSPLHF
TRBJ1-6,TRBV4-1,-,TRBD1,TGCGCCAGCAGCCAACAGGGGGCTCGTTATTCACCCCTCCACTTT,CASSQQGARYSPLHF
TRBJ2-7,TRBV11-3,-,-,TGTGCCAGCAGCCCAGGACTTCAAACCTACGAGCAGTACTTC,CASSPGLQTYEQYF
TRBJ1-6,TRBV28,-,-,TGTGCCAGCAGTTTCCCCTCGGGACCGAATTCACCCCTCCACTTT,CASSFPSGPNSPLHF
TRBJ2-2,TRBV28,-,-,TGTGCCAGCAGTCCCTCCCAGGGGACAAACACCGGGGAGCTGTTTTTT,CASSPSQGTNTGELFF
TRBJ1-3,TRBV7-9,-,TRBD1,TGTGCCACCTTCTGGGGACAGGGACGTGAAAGCTCTGGAAACACCATATATTTT,CATFWGQGRESSGNTIYF